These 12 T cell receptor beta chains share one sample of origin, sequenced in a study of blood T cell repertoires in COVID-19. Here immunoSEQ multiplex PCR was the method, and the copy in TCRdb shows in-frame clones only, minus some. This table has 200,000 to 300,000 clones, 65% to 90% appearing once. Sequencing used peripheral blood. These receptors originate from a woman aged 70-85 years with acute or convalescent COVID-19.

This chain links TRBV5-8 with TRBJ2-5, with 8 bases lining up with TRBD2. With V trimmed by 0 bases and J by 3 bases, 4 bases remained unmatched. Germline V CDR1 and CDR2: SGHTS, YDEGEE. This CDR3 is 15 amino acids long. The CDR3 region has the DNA TGTGCCAGCAGCTTGGAAGGAGCGGGGGAAGAGACCCAGTACTTC. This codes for CASSLEGAGEETQYF.

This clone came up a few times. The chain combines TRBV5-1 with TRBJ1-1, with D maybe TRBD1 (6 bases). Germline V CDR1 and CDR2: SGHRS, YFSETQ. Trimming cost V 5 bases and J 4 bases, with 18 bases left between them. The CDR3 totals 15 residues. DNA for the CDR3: TGCGCCAGCAGTATCGACGGACAGTTCTTCACTGAAGCTTTCTTT. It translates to CASSIDGQFFTEAFF.

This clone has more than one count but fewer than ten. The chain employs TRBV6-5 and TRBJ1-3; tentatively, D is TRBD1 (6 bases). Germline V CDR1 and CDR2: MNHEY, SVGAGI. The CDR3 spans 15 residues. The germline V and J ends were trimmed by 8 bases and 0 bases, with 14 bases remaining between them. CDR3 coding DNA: TGTGCCAGCGGGGGGGCTCGGGACTCTGGAAACACCATATATTTT. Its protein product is CASGGARDSGNTIYF.

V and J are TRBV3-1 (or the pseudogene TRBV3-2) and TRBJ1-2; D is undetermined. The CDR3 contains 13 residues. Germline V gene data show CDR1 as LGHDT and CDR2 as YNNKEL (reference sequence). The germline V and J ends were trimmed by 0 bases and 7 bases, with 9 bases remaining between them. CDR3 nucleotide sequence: TGTGCCAGCAGCCAAGATACAGTCGGTGGCTACACCTTC. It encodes CASSQDTVGGYTF.

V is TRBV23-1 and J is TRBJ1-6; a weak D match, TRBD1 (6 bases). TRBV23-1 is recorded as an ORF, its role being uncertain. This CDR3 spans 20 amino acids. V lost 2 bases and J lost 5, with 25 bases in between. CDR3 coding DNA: TGCGCCAGCAGTCAACCAACATATACAGGGACCCACCCCAATAATTCACCCCTCCACTTT. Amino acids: CASSQPTYTGTHPNNSPLHF.

The chain's CDR3 is CASSLASGDSYEQYF. DNA of the CDR3: TGTGCCAGCAGCTTGGCTAGCGGGGACTCCTACGAGCAGTACTTC. This chain uses TRBV7-9 with TRBJ2-7; 9 positions match TRBD2. Germline CDR1 is SEHNR and CDR2 is FQNEAQ (reference sequence). The CDR3 consists of 15 residues. J lost 0 bases, V lost 3 bases, and 3 bases had no gene match.

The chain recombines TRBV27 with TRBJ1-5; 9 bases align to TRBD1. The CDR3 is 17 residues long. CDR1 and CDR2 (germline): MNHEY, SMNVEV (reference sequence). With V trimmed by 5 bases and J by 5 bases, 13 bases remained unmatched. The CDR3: CASSQLGVDRGHQPQHF. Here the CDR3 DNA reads TGTGCCAGCAGTCAGCTGGGGGTGGACAGGGGTCATCAGCCCCAGCATTTT.

In DNA form, the CDR3 reads TGTGCCACCAGCAGAGCCGCAGGGGGCTACACCTTC. It encodes CATSRAAGGYTF. The chain is built from TRBV15 and TRBJ1-2; tentatively, D is TRBD1 (5 bases). Trimming removed 1 base at V and 8 bases at J, with 8 bases between. Germline CDR1 and CDR2: LNHNV and YYDKDF (reference sequence). The CDR3 sequence is 12 residues long.

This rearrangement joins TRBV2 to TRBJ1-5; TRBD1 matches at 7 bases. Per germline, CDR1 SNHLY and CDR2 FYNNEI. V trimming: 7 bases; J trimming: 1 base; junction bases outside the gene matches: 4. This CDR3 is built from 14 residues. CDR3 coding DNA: TGTGCCAGCACCCGGACAGGCAGCAATCAGCCCCAGCATTTT. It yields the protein CASTRTGSNQPQHF.

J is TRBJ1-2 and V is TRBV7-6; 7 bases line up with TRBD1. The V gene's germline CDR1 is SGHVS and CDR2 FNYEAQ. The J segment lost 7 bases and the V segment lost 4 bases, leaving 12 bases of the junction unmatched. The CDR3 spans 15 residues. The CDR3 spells CASSSQGGQTTGYTF. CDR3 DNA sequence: TGTGCCAGCAGCTCGCAGGGGGGACAGACTACTGGCTACACCTTC.

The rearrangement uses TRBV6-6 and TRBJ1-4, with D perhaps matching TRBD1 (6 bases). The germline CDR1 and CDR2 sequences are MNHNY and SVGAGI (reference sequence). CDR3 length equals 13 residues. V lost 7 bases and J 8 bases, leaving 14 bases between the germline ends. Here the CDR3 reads CASKDSSREKLFF. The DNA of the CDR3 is TGTGCCAGCAAGGACAGCTCGAGGGAAAAACTGTTTTTT.

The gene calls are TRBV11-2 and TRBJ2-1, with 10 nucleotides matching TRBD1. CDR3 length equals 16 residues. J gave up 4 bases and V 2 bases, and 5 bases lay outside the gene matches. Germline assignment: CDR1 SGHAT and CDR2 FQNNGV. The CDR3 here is CASSLTRDRGYNEQFF. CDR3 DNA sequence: TGTGCCAGCAGCTTAACTCGGGACAGGGGTTACAATGAGCAGTTCTTC. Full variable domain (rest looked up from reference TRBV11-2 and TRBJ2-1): EAGVAQSPRYKIIEKRQSVAFWCNPISGHATLYWYQQILGQGPKLLIQFQNNGVVDDSQLPKDRFSAERLKGVDSTLKIQPAKLEDSAVYLCASSLTRDRGYNEQFFGPGTRLTVL.